This T cell receptor beta chain came from a study of beta chain features in type 1 diabetes. Study-level findings and limits: TCRB CDR3 length was moderately but significantly reduced in all four CD4+ subsets of Type 1 diabetes patients.

This clone was counted a few times. The antigen is unknown. Since all of the isolated RNA was reverse transcribed, expressed TCRB transcripts were what got sequenced. TCRdb keeps only in-frame clones here, not all; method: immunoSEQ multiplex PCR. The data hold around 400,000 clones, with around 12% observed a single time. Germline values: CDR1 KGHSH, CDR2 LQKENI. This CDR3 is built from 14 residues. The V end lost 3 bases, the J end lost 2 bases, and 10 bases lay between the germline ends. Each sorted fraction was over 95% pure. Sequencing input: naive CD4+ T cells from blood. This sequence joins TRBV18 and TRBJ1-1; D might be TRBD1 (6 bases). The origin of this receptor is a man in his late teens or twenties in good health. The CDR3 protein is CASSPRDTNTEAFF. CDR3 in DNA: TGTGCCAGCTCACCTCGGGACACCAACACTGAAGCTTTCTTT.